A selection of T cell receptor beta chains follows, all from one sample in a study of human T cells and chemical hapten exposure. TCRdb independently ran MiXCR on the RACE reads; one entry per CDR3 protein. Of fewer than 130,000 distinct CDR3 sequences detected, 11% appear once; the ten largest clones hold roughly 3.5%. The specimen was whole blood, collected in connection with sensitization to the hapten diphenylcyclopropenone (DPC). The receptors originated from a woman aged 35 to 49 with alopecia areata. Some clones in this sample may be carry-over from other donors' samples. CDR3s include the opening cysteine and the closing phenylalanine or tryptophan. D genes are given only for firm matches. Size values are once, few and many counts, or a class for expanded clones, and some rows have none.

TRBJ1-1 | . | TRBV6-4 | many | CASSADGNTEAFF | TGTGCCAGCAGCGCTGACGGGAACACTGAAGCTTTCTTT
TRBJ1-5 | TRBD1 | TRBV6-6 | many | CASSSGQGRQPQHF | TGTGCCAGCAGTTCGGGACAGGGAAGGCAGCCCCAGCATTTT
TRBJ2-5 | . | TRBV6-6 | . | CASSYLRSGETQYF | TGTGCCAGCAGTTACCTGCGGTCAGGGGAGACCCAGTACTTC
TRBJ2-7 | . | TRBV3-1 | many | CASRADSSYEQYF | TGTGCCAGCAGGGCAGACAGCTCCTACGAGCAGTACTTC
TRBJ2-1 | . | TRBV11-3 | . | CATALSRSNNEQFF | TGTGCCACCGCCCTGAGTAGGTCTAACAATGAGCAGTTCTTC
TRBJ1-1 | TRBD1 | TRBV18 | . | CASSPLSRQGASTEAFF | TGTGCCAGCTCACCACTTAGTAGACAGGGGGCTTCCACTGAAGCTTTCTTT
TRBJ1-5 | . | TRBV11-2 | many | CASSPYQGFDQPQHF | TGTGCCAGCAGCCCATACCAGGGGTTTGATCAGCCCCAGCATTTT
TRBJ2-1 | TRBD2 | TRBV5-5 | few | CASSLGASGRLEFF | TGTGCCAGCAGCTTAGGGGCTAGCGGGAGACTTGAGTTCTTC
TRBJ2-5 | TRBD1 | TRBV20-1 | . | CSASPDRRQETQYF | TGCAGTGCTAGTCCGGACAGGAGGCAAGAGACCCAGTACTTC
TRBJ2-6 | . | TRBV4-3 | many | CASSQVPPRQSGANVLTF | TGCGCCAGCAGCCAAGTTCCCCCCCGTCAATCTGGGGCCAACGTCCTGACTTTC
TRBJ2-4 | . | TRBV30 | . | CAWSPGPNIQYF | TGTGCCTGGAGTCCGGGCCCAAACATTCAGTACTTC
TRBJ2-1 | TRBD1 | TRBV11-2 | many | CASSLDPDRGYLDEQFF | TGTGCCAGCAGCTTAGACCCGGACAGGGGGTATTTGGATGAGCAGTTCTTC
TRBJ2-7 | TRBD2 | TRBV14 | few | CASSLRSSGGYEQYF | TGTGCCAGCAGCCTCCGGTCTAGCGGGGGTTACGAGCAGTACTTC
TRBJ2-7 | . | TRBV29-1 | few | CSVEDKPEQYF | TGCAGCGTTGAGGACAAGCCCGAGCAGTACTTC
TRBJ2-3 | . | TRBV7-2 | . | CASSPDFRTGPQYF | TGTGCCAGCAGCCCCGACTTTCGGACCGGCCCCCAGTATTTT
TRBJ1-5 | . | TRBV7-2 | many | CASSFGQSSNQPQHF | TGTGCCAGCAGCTTCGGACAGAGTAGCAATCAGCCCCAGCATTTT
TRBJ2-2 | . | TRBV20-1 | . | CSASSPSEGGELFF | TGCAGTGCTAGCTCGCCTAGTGAAGGCGGGGAGCTGTTTTTT
TRBJ2-2 | TRBD1 | TRBV6-6 | many | CASSFSGGTGELFF | TGTGCCAGCAGTTTTTCAGGGGGCACCGGGGAGCTGTTTTTT
TRBJ1-5 | . | TRBV6-2/TRBV6-3 | . | CASSPGGGMGQPQHF | TGTGCCAGCAGCCCCGGTGGAGGAATGGGTCAGCCCCAGCATTTT
TRBJ1-1 | TRBD1 | TRBV6-6 | many | CASSYSVTRTGDTEAFF | TGTGCCAGCAGTTACTCGGTAACGAGGACAGGCGACACTGAAGCTTTCTTT
TRBJ1-2 | . | TRBV30 | . | CAWTSLGGSGYTF | TGTGCCTGGACGTCCTTAGGAGGTTCCGGCTACACCTTC
TRBJ1-6 | . | TRBV12-5 | . | CASGSRNSPLHF | TGTGCTAGTGGTTCCCGGAATTCACCCCTCCACTTT
TRBJ1-1 | . | TRBV6-5 | many | CASSSSGRRAEAFF | TGTGCCAGCAGTTCCTCCGGTAGGAGGGCTGAAGCTTTCTTT
TRBJ2-4 | TRBD1 | TRBV4-2 | many | CASSEGDRVAKNIQYF | TGTGCCAGCAGCGAAGGGGACAGGGTAGCCAAAAACATTCAGTACTTC
TRBJ2-3 | . | TRBV6-2/TRBV6-3 | few | CASRPQGSGGADTQYF | TGTGCCAGCAGGCCCCAGGGTAGCGGCGGCGCAGATACGCAGTATTTT
TRBJ2-7 | TRBD2 | TRBV19 | many | CASRKEGGRPNYEQYF | TGTGCCAGTAGAAAAGAGGGAGGGCGACCCAACTACGAGCAGTACTTC
TRBJ2-1 | . | TRBV28 | . | CASSKPGFVNEQFF | TGTGCCAGCAGTAAGCCGGGGTTCGTAAATGAGCAGTTCTTC
TRBJ2-5 | TRBD2 | TRBV7-9 | many | CASSARAGLETQYF | TGTGCCAGCAGCGCTCGAGCGGGGTTGGAGACCCAGTACTTC
TRBJ1-2 | . | TRBV29-1 | many | CSVAQDGYTF | TGCAGCGTTGCGCAGGATGGCTACACCTTC
TRBJ2-2 | TRBD2 | TRBV10-2 | many | CASSELAGGLRAGELFF | TGCGCCAGCAGTGAACTAGCGGGAGGCCTCAGGGCCGGGGAGCTGTTTTTT
TRBJ1-4 | . | TRBV5-1 | many | CASSLLGATNEKLFF | TGCGCCAGCAGCTTGTTGGGCGCAACTAATGAAAAACTGTTTTTT
TRBJ2-7 | . | TRBV27 | . | CASSLSPGLGRGEQYF | TGTGCCAGCAGTTTATCCCCCGGGCTGGGGAGAGGCGAGCAGTACTTC
TRBJ1-3 | TRBD1 | TRBV20-1 | many | CSARDQGAAGNTIYF | TGCAGTGCTAGAGATCAGGGGGCTGCTGGAAACACCATATATTTT
TRBJ2-2 | . | TRBV7-6 | many | CASSSTTWPGTGELFF | TGTGCCAGCAGCTCTACAACTTGGCCGGGCACCGGGGAGCTGTTTTTT
TRBJ1-1 | . | TRBV6-5 | few | CASSYGGGTPNTEAFF | TGTGCCAGCAGTTACGGGGGGGGGACACCAAACACTGAAGCTTTCTTT
TRBJ1-2 | . | TRBV1 | few | CTSSQATANYGYTF | TGCACCAGCAGCCAAGCAACAGCTAACTATGGCTACACCTTC
TRBJ2-3 | TRBD2 | TRBV7-2 | . | CASSPAGGGTDTQYF | TGTGCCAGCAGCCCAGCGGGGGGGGGCACAGATACGCAGTATTTT
TRBJ2-1 | . | TRBV7-2 | few | CASSSARGSYNEQFF | TGTGCCAGCAGCTCGGCGCGGGGCTCCTACAATGAGCAGTTCTTC
TRBJ2-5 | . | TRBV5-4 | many | CASSFAPVETQYF | TGTGCCAGCAGCTTCGCTCCGGTGGAGACCCAGTACTTC
TRBJ2-3 | . | TRBV11-3 | . | CASSQTWGTSTDTQYF | TGTGCCAGCAGCCAGACGTGGGGAACTAGCACAGATACGCAGTATTTT
TRBJ1-5 | TRBD1 | TRBV5-6 | . | CASSWGDSRNQPQHF | TGTGCCAGCAGCTGGGGGGACAGCCGAAATCAGCCCCAGCATTTT
TRBJ1-2 | . | TRBV6-5 | . | CASSPDSPGGYTF | TGTGCCAGCAGCCCTGACTCCCCAGGGGGCTACACCTTC
TRBJ1-2 | . | TRBV28 | many | CASRLPRSGSSYGYTF | TGTGCCAGCAGACTGCCTCGTTCGGGGAGTAGCTATGGCTACACCTTC
TRBJ1-4 | . | TRBV28 | . | CASMGGRGGEKLFF | TGTGCCAGCATGGGGGGCCGAGGAGGTGAAAAACTGTTTTTT
TRBJ2-5 | . | TRBV24-1 | few | CATGTGETQYF | TGTGCCACCGGGACGGGGGAGACCCAGTACTTC
TRBJ2-5 | . | TRBV12-3/TRBV12-4 | few | CASSRTTETQYF | TGTGCCAGCAGTAGGACGACAGAGACCCAGTACTTC
TRBJ2-1 | . | TRBV7-2 | few | CASSKIGQPPYNEQFF | TGTGCCAGCAGCAAAATTGGTCAACCCCCTTACAATGAGCAGTTCTTC
TRBJ2-1 | . | TRBV3-1 | few | CASSPSTGVEQFF | TGTGCCAGCAGCCCTTCGACCGGCGTTGAGCAGTTCTTC
TRBJ2-2 | TRBD1 | TRBV14 | few | CASSQVRDRGLDTGELFF | TGTGCCAGCAGCCAGGTCCGGGACAGGGGGCTTGACACCGGGGAGCTGTTTTTT
TRBJ2-1 | TRBD2 | TRBV12-3/TRBV12-4 | few | CASSSSGAAYNEQFF | TGTGCCAGCAGTTCGAGCGGGGCCGCCTACAATGAGCAGTTCTTC
TRBJ2-7 | TRBD1 | TRBV6-5 | few | CASRGQGYYEQYF | TGTGCCAGCAGAGGACAGGGGTACTACGAGCAGTACTTC
TRBJ1-3 | . | TRBV4-3 | few | CASSQDSVGSGNTIYF | TGCGCCAGCAGCCAAGATTCGGTGGGTTCTGGAAACACCATATATTTT
TRBJ1-2 | . | TRBV6-6 | many | CASSRLGAQDGYTF | TGTGCCAGCAGTAGATTGGGGGCGCAGGATGGCTACACCTTC
TRBJ1-2 | . | TRBV28 | few | CASSLLTESNYGYTF | TGTGCCAGCAGTTTATTGACAGAATCTAACTATGGCTACACCTTC
TRBJ1-2 | . | TRBV7-9 | many | CATPSGVYGYTF | TGTGCCACCCCTTCCGGGGTTTATGGCTACACCTTC
TRBJ1-2 | . | TRBV6-2/TRBV6-3 | few | CASSYVGGLANYGYTF | TGTGCCAGCAGTTACGTCGGAGGCTTAGCTAACTATGGCTACACCTTC
TRBJ1-2 | . | TRBV12-3/TRBV12-4 | . | CASSLVVGSPSF | TGTGCCAGCAGTTTAGTCGTGGGGTCCCCTTCCTTC
TRBJ2-7 | . | TRBV7-2 | . | CASSPGRQSYEQYF | TGTGCCAGCAGCCCCGGCAGGCAGTCCTACGAGCAGTACTTC